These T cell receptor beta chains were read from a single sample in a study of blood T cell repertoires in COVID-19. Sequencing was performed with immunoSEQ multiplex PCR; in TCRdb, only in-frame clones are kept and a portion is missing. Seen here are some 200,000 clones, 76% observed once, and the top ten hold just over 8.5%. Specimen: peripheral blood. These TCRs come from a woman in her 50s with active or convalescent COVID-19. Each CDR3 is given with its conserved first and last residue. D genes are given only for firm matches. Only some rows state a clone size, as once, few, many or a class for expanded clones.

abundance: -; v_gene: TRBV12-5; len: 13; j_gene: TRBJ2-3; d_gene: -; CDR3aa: CASVGLGGDTQYF; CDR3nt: TGTGCTAGTGTAGGGTTGGGGGGAGATACGCAGTATTTT
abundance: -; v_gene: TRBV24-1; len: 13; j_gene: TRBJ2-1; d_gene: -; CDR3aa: CATSDLLNGEQFF; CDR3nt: TGTGCCACCAGTGATTTGCTAAACGGGGAGCAGTTCTTC
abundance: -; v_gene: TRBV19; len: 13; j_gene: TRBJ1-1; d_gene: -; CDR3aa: CASSNQRWTEAFF; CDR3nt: TGTGCCAGTAGTAACCAGCGGTGGACTGAAGCTTTCTTT
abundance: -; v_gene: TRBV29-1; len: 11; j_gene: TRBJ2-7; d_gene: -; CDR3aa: CSVEGAYEQYF; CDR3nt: TGCAGCGTTGAGGGAGCCTACGAGCAGTACTTC
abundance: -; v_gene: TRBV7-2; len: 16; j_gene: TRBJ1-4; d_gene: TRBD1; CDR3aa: CASSLVGTGVGEKLFF; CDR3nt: TGTGCCAGCAGCTTAGTCGGGACAGGGGTCGGGGAAAAACTGTTTTTT
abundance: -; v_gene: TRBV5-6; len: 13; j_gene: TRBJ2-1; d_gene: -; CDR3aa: CASSGGVGLEQFF; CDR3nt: TGTGCCAGCAGTGGAGGGGTCGGCCTTGAGCAGTTCTTC
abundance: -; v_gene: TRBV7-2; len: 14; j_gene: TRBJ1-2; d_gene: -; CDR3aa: CASSLAGGNYGYTF; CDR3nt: TGTGCCAGCAGCTTAGCAGGGGGTAACTATGGCTACACCTTC
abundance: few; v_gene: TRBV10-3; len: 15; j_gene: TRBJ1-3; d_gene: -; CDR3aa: CAISDPRFSGNTIYF; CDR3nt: TGTGCCATCAGTGACCCCCGGTTCTCTGGAAACACCATATATTTT
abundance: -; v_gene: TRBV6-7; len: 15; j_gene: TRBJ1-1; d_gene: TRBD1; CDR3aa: CASSYPYGTVYEAFF; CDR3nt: TGTGCCAGCAGTTACCCTTACGGGACAGTCTATGAAGCTTTCTTT
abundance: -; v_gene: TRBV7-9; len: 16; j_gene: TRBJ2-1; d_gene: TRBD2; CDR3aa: CASSQIGLALYNEQFF; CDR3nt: TGTGCCAGCAGCCAAATCGGACTAGCGCTCTACAATGAGCAGTTCTTC
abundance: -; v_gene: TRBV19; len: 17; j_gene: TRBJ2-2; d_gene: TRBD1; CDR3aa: CASSAGTGGTNTGELFF; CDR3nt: TGTGCCAGTAGTGCCGGGACAGGGGGCACGAACACCGGGGAGCTGTTTTTT
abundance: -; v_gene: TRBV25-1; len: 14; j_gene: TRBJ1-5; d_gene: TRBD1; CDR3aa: CASSDRGFGQPQHF; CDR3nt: TGTGCCAGCAGTGACAGGGGGTTCGGGCAGCCCCAGCATTTT
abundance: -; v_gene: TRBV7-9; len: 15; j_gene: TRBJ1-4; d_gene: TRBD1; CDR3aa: CASSLEQGPNEKLFF; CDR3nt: TGTGCCAGCAGCTTGGAACAGGGGCCTAATGAAAAACTGTTTTTT
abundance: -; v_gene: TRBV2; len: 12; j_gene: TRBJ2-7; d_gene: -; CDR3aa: CASSGAFYEQYF; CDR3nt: TGTGCCAGCAGTGGAGCCTTTTACGAGCAGTACTTC